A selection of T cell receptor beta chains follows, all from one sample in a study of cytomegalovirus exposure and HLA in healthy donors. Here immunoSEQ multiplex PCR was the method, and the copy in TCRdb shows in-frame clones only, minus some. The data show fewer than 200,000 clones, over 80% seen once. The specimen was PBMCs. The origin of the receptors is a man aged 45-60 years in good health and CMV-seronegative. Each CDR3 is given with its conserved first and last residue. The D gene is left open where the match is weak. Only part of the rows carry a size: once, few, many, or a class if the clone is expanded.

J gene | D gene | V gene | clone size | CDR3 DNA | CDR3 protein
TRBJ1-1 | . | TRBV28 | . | TGTGCCAGCAGTCTCCCCGACTTGGTTGAAGCTTTCTTT | CASSLPDLVEAFF
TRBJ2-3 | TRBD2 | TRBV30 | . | TGTGCCTGGGCTCATAGCGGGAGGGACACAGATACGCAGTATTTT | CAWAHSGRDTDTQYF
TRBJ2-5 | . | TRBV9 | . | TGTGCCAGCAGCCCGACGTCAGGGGCCCAAGAGACCCAGTACTTC | CASSPTSGAQETQYF
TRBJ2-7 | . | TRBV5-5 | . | TGTGCCAGCAGCTTGCAAATTGGCAGGGGGGTGCAGTACTTC | CASSLQIGRGVQYF
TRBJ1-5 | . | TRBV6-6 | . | TGTGCCAGCAGTTACTCCCAGGGTCATGGACAGCCCCAGCATTTT | CASSYSQGHGQPQHF
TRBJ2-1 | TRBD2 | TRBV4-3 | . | TGCGCCAGCAGCCTGGGACTAGCGGGGGTGGATGAGCAGTTCTTC | CASSLGLAGVDEQFF
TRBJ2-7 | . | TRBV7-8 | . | TGTGCCAGCAGCTTACGGACAGTTGTTAATCCCTACGAGCAGTACTTC | CASSLRTVVNPYEQYF
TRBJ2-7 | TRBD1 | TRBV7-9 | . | TGTGCCAGCAGCTTAGGGTACCGGGACAGGGCCTACGAGCAGTACTTC | CASSLGYRDRAYEQYF
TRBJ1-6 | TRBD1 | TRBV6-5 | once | TGTGCCAGCAGTTACTCGGGACAGAGGTATAATTCACCCCTCCACTTT | CASSYSGQRYNSPLHF
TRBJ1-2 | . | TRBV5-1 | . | TGCGCCAGCAGCGGGGGCGACAGTCCTAGATATGGCTACACCTTC | CASSGGDSPRYGYTF
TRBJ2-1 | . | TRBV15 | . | TGTGCCACCAGCCCCCGGAGAGTCTCCTACAATGAGCAGTTCTTC | CATSPRRVSYNEQFF
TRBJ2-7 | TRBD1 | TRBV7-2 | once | TGTGCCAGCAGCCCCCAGACAGGGCCCTACGAGCAGTACTTC | CASSPQTGPYEQYF
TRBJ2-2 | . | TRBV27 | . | TGTGCCAGCAGCAGATACACCGGGGAGCTGTTTTTT | CASSRYTGELFF
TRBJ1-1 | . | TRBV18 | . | TGTGCCAGCTCACCGAAAGAACAGGGTAGAGCTTTCTTT | CASSPKEQGRAFF
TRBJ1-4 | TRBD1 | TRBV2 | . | TGTGCCAGCAGCGTCGACAGGGCCACTAATGAAAAACTGTTTTTT | CASSVDRATNEKLFF
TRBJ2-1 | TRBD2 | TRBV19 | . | TGTGCCAGTATTGGGGGAGGGAGCGGGAGTCGAGTGGGCGAGCAGTTCTTC | CASIGGGSGSRVGEQFF
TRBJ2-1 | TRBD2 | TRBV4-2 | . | TGTGCCAGCAGCCAAGCCTATCCTAGCGGGGGGGCCGCGAATGAGCAGTTCTTC | CASSQAYPSGGAANEQFF
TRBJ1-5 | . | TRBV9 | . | TGTGCCAGCAGCCGGAGGGGTGACAATCAGCCCCAGCATTTT | CASSRRGDNQPQHF
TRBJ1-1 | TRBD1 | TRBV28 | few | TGTGCCAGCAGTTCGGGACAGCTGAACACTGAAGCTTTCTTT | CASSSGQLNTEAFF
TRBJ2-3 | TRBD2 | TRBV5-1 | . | TGCGCCAGCAGCTTGGCCGGGACTAGCGAACGTCTTCGCACAGATACGCAGTATTTT | CASSLAGTSERLRTDTQYF
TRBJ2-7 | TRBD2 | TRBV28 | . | TGTGCCAGCAGTGTAGCGGGAGGGCCTCACGAGCAGTACTTC | CASSVAGGPHEQYF
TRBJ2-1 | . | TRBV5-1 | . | TGCGCCAGCAGCTTGCGGCGGGACCCCTACAATGAGCAGTTCTTC | CASSLRRDPYNEQFF
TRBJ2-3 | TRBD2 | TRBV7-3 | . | TGTGCCAGCAGCTCGCGGGGGGACCTCGTCACAGATACGCAGTATTTT | CASSSRGDLVTDTQYF
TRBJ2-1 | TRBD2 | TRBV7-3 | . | TGTGCCAGCAGCTTATGGCGGGGGGGCCTCAATGAGCAGTTCTTC | CASSLWRGGLNEQFF
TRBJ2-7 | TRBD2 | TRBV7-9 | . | TGTTCCAGCAGCTTAGCGGGGCGGGATTACGAGCAGTACTTC | CSSSLAGRDYEQYF
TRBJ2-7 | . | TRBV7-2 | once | TGTGCCAGCAGCTTAGAACAGGGATACATCTACGAGCAGTACTTC | CASSLEQGYIYEQYF
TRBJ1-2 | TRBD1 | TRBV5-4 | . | TGTGCCAGCAGCTTGGCTGGGACAGGGGGCGGTGGCTACACCTTC | CASSLAGTGGGGYTF
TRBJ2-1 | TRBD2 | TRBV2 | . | TGTGCCGGACCTCGCGGGGGGGGGAACAATGAGCAGTTCTTC | CAGPRGGGNNEQFF
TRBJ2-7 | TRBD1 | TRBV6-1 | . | TGTGCCAGCAGTGTCAACAGGGGTGCCTACGAGCAGTACTTC | CASSVNRGAYEQYF
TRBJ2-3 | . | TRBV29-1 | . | TGCAGCCATGGGGGGGGGCCCATCACAGATACGCAGTATTTT | CSHGGGPITDTQYF
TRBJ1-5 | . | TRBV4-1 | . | TGCGCCAGCAGCCAAGAGAAAGGGGCAGGTACCGTTAGCAATCAGCCCCAGCATTTT | CASSQEKGAGTVSNQPQHF
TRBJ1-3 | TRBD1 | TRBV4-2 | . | TGTGCCAGCAGCCATCGCTCCGGCCTGGACAGGCAGGTCGGAAACACCATATATTTT | CASSHRSGLDRQVGNTIYF
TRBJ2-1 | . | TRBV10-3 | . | TGTGCCATCAGTGATCCAGCGGAGACCTACAATGAGCAGTTCTTC | CAISDPAETYNEQFF
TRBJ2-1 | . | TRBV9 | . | TGTGCCAGCAGCGTAGGAACAGGGTGGAACAATGAGCAGTTCTTC | CASSVGTGWNNEQFF
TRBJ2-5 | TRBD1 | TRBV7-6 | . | TGTGCCAGCAGCTTCGAGGGGGCGAGGGTCCAAGAGACCCAGTACTTC | CASSFEGARVQETQYF
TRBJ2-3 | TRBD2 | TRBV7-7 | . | TGTGCTAGCAGCTGGACTAGCGCTAGCACAGATACGCAGTATTTT | CASSWTSASTDTQYF
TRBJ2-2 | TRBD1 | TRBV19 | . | TGTGCCAGTAGTACGGACAGGGGAAGGCCCGGGGAGCTGTTTTTT | CASSTDRGRPGELFF
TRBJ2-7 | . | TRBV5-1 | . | TGCGCCAGCAGCCATCTACAGAGAAGTCCCTACGAGCAGTACTTC | CASSHLQRSPYEQYF
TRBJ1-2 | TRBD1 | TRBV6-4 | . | TGTGCCAGCAGTGCCGCAGGGGGTAACTATGGCTACACCTTC | CASSAAGGNYGYTF
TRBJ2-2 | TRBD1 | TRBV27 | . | TGTGCCAGCAGAATGACAGGGGTTCTTCCCGGGGAGCTGTTTTTT | CASRMTGVLPGELFF
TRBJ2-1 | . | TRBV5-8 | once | TGTGCCAGCAGCTTGGAGCCTACTCGCCACAATGAGCAGTTCTTC | CASSLEPTRHNEQFF
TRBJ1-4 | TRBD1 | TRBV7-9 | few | TGTTCCAGCAGCGTCGATCCGGGACAGTATAATGAAAAACTGTTTTTT | CSSSVDPGQYNEKLFF
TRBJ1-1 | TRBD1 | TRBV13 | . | TGTGCCAGCAGCATTCGACAGGGGGCATCTTTCTTT | CASSIRQGASFF
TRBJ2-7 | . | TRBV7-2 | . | TGTGCCAGCACCCCAGGGCGTCCTACCTACGAGCAGTACTTC | CASTPGRPTYEQYF
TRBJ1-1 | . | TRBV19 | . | TGTGCCAGTAGTATTGGACTTAGGAACACTGAAGCTTTCTTT | CASSIGLRNTEAFF
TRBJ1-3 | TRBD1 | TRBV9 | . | TGTGCCAGCAGCGGCGGGACAGCCTATGGAAACACCATATATTTT | CASSGGTAYGNTIYF
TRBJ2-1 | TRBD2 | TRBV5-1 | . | TGCGCCAGCAGCTTGGCCGGACTAGCCTCCTACAATGAGCAGTTCTTC | CASSLAGLASYNEQFF
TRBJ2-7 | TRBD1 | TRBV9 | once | TGTGCCAGCAGCCCGACGGGACAGTTCCCCGGCTACGAGCAGTACTTC | CASSPTGQFPGYEQYF
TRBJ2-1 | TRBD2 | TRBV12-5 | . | TGTGCTAGTGGCCGCGGGGGGGCGGGTGAGCAGTTCTTC | CASGRGGAGEQFF
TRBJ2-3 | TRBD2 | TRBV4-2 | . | TGTGCCAGCAGCCAAGCGGGACTAGCGAGCCAAACAGATACGCAGTATTTT | CASSQAGLASQTDTQYF
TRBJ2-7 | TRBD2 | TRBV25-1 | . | TGTGCCAGCAAACCTCCGGGACTAGCGGGGGGGCCCTCCTACGAGCAGTACTTC | CASKPPGLAGGPSYEQYF
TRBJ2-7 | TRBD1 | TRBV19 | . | TGTGCCAGTAGTATCTCTACGACAGGGGGAAAGTACTTC | CASSISTTGGKYF
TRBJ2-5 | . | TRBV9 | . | TGTGCCAGCAGCGTGGGGGCCACCGAGACCCAGTACTTC | CASSVGATETQYF
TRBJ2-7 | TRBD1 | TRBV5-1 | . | TGCGCCAGTGGTCGGACAGGGGGCTACGAGCAGTACTTC | CASGRTGGYEQYF
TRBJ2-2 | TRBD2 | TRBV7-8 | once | TGTGCCAGCAGCCAGGAGCGGGGGCGCACCGGGGAGCTGTTTTTT | CASSQERGRTGELFF